This is a list of T cell receptor beta chains from one sample in a study of T cell repertoires in cytomegalovirus infection. TCRdb re-called the reads with MiXCR, one entry per CDR3 protein. Counted here are approximately 500,000 distinct CDR3 sequences, approximately 26% occurring once; the ten biggest clones make up less than 15%. The material sequenced was PBMCs. The receptor set was obtained from a human donor in good health (CMV status not recorded). Some clones in this sample may be carry-over from other donors' samples. CDR3s include the opening cysteine and the closing phenylalanine or tryptophan. Fields, in order: J gene, D gene, clone size, V gene, CDR3 DNA, CDR3 protein. D genes are given only for firm matches. Clone size is shown for a subset of rows, as once, few, many or a class of expanded clone.

TRBJ1-2 | - | few | TRBV20-1 | TGCAGTGCTACAAGACAGACTAACTATGGCTACACCTTC | CSATRQTNYGYTF
TRBJ2-3 | - | - | TRBV7-6 | TGTGCCAGCAGCGGAAAACAGGTTATTCCCACAGATACGCAGTATTTT | CASSGKQVIPTDTQYF
TRBJ2-3 | TRBD2 | - | TRBV11-3 | TGTGCCAGCAGCTTCGGTACTAGCGGGCTCACAGATACGCAGTATTTT | CASSFGTSGLTDTQYF
TRBJ1-1 | TRBD1 | - | TRBV2 | TGTGCCAGCAGTTGGACAGGGGGGGAAACTGAAGCTTTCTTT | CASSWTGGETEAFF
TRBJ2-7 | TRBD2 | - | TRBV11-1 | TGTGCCAGCAGCTCAAAGCAGCTAGCGGACTACGAGCAGTACTTC | CASSSKQLADYEQYF
TRBJ1-1 | - | - | TRBV30 | TGTGGCGTTGGGGGGAACACTGAAGCTTTCTTT | CGVGGNTEAFF
TRBJ1-2 | TRBD1 | few | TRBV5-1 | TGCGCCAGCAGCGGGGGACAGGGGAGTCGCTATGGCTACACCTTC | CASSGGQGSRYGYTF
TRBJ1-6 | - | - | TRBV7-2 | TGTGCCAGCAGCTTGGAATTAAGCTCCTATAATTCACCCCTCCACTTT | CASSLELSSYNSPLHF
TRBJ1-2 | TRBD1 | once | TRBV24-1 | TGTGCCACCAGTGACCCGGACAGGGGTCGTGGCTACACCTTC | CATSDPDRGRGYTF
TRBJ2-3 | TRBD2 | many | TRBV6-1 | TGTGCCAGCACCGCCTCCGGGACTAGGGATACGCAGTATTTT | CASTASGTRDTQYF
TRBJ2-1 | TRBD2 | many | TRBV5-6 | TGTGCCAGCAGCAAAACTAGCGGGAGGGCCCGGACCTACAATGAGCAGTTCTTC | CASSKTSGRARTYNEQFF
TRBJ1-5 | - | many | TRBV7-9 | TGTGCCAGCAGCTTAAGCCTGAACAATCAGCCCCAGCATTTT | CASSLSLNNQPQHF
TRBJ2-1 | TRBD2 | many | TRBV7-2 | TGTGCCAGCAGCTTAGTTTTTGGGGGACTAGCGAACTCCTACAATGAGCAGTTCTTC | CASSLVFGGLANSYNEQFF
TRBJ1-5 | - | few | TRBV29-1 | TGCAGCGTTGTGGTACTGGTAGGTCAGCCCCAGCATTTT | CSVVVLVGQPQHF
TRBJ2-5 | - | many | TRBV12-3/TRBV12-4 | TGTGCCAGCAGTCCCAGGGGCACCTCAAACCCAGAGACCCAGTACTTC | CASSPRGTSNPETQYF
TRBJ1-5 | - | - | TRBV6-6 | TGTGCCAGCAGTTACTCGACCGGGCCCCAGCATTTT | CASSYSTGPQHF
TRBJ2-7 | TRBD2 | - | TRBV7-9 | TGTGCCAGCAGCGCGGGGGGAGCGACCAGAACCTACGAGCAGTACTTC | CASSAGGATRTYEQYF
TRBJ2-7 | TRBD2 | many | TRBV7-2 | TGTGCCAGCAGCCACCAGGGCGGGAGAGGTTCGTCCGAGCAGTACTTC | CASSHQGGRGSSEQYF
TRBJ1-1 | - | once | TRBV12-3/TRBV12-4 | TGTGCCAGCAGTCCTAACTCACGGCGAGCTTTCTTT | CASSPNSRRAFF
TRBJ2-1 | TRBD2 | - | TRBV6-5 | TGTGCCAGCAGTTACCGGGCTAGCGGGAGGGTGGTAGGATACAATGAGCAGTTCTTC | CASSYRASGRVVGYNEQFF
TRBJ1-2 | - | - | TRBV20-1 | TGCAGTGCTAGACCCGGGGGAAACTATGGCTACACCTTC | CSARPGGNYGYTF
TRBJ2-2 | TRBD2 | few | TRBV7-8 | TGTGCCAGCAGCTTAGCCCCGGGACTAGCCGGGGAGCTGTTTTTT | CASSLAPGLAGELFF
TRBJ2-5 | - | - | TRBV24-1 | TGTGCCACCAGTGATTCTAGCAGGGGGGGAGAGACCCAGTACTTC | CATSDSSRGGETQYF
TRBJ2-7 | - | - | TRBV20-1 | TGCAGTGCGGGGCACGAGCAGTACTTC | CSAGHEQYF
TRBJ1-1 | - | few | TRBV7-8 | TGTGCCAGCAGCTTAGAACCCGGCCGACAAGCTTTCTTT | CASSLEPGRQAFF
TRBJ1-5 | - | - | TRBV7-2 | TGTGCCAGCAGCTTCCGACAGAATCAGCCCCAGCATTTT | CASSFRQNQPQHF
TRBJ2-5 | - | - | TRBV6-2/TRBV6-3 | TGTGCCAGCAGCTCCCGCATTGTAGAGACCCAGTACTTC | CASSSRIVETQYF
TRBJ2-1 | - | - | TRBV29-1 | TGCAGCGTTGTATTCCAACACAATGAGCAGTTCTTC | CSVVFQHNEQFF
TRBJ2-1 | - | - | TRBV4-1 | TGCGCCAGCAGCCAAGTCACTGGTTACAATGAGCAGTTCTTC | CASSQVTGYNEQFF
TRBJ1-1 | - | few | TRBV14 | TGTGCCAGCAGCCAAGGGAATAGGCTTGAAGCTTTCTTT | CASSQGNRLEAFF
TRBJ2-3 | TRBD2 | - | TRBV7-2 | TGTGCCAGCAGCTTAGTAATCTTGACTAGCGGACACACAGATACGCAGTATTTT | CASSLVILTSGHTDTQYF
TRBJ2-1 | - | - | TRBV5-1 | TGCGCCAGCAGCTTGGGGGTAGCCTACAATGAGCAGTTCTTC | CASSLGVAYNEQFF
TRBJ2-2 | TRBD2 | many | TRBV7-8 | TGTGCCAGCAGAAAGAGGAGGGAGGGTGGGACCGGGGAGCTGTTTTTT | CASRKRREGGTGELFF
TRBJ1-6 | TRBD1 | many | TRBV27 | TGTGCCAGCAGTCTCGGTTACAGGGGGTATAATTCACCCCTCCACTTT | CASSLGYRGYNSPLHF
TRBJ2-3 | TRBD2 | - | TRBV11-2 | TGTGCCAGCAGCAAGACTAGCGGATGGGTAGATACGCAGTATTTT | CASSKTSGWVDTQYF